The 10 T cell receptor beta chains in this list originate from one sample, sequenced in a study of blood T cell repertoires in COVID-19. Using immunoSEQ multiplex PCR, the repertoire was profiled, and TCRdb retains in-frame clones only, with some absent. This table has under 200,000 clones, 86% appearing once. Sample: peripheral blood. All receptors derive from a man between 60 and 75 years old with acute or convalescent COVID-19.

J is TRBJ2-1 and V is TRBV27, with 8 bases lining up with TRBD2. The germline CDR1 and CDR2 sequences are MNHEY and SMNVEV (reference sequence). The trim removed 4 bases at V and 5 bases at J, leaving 7 bases unmatched. The CDR3 consists of 15 residues. The CDR3 region is CASSSLAAWDNEQFF. The DNA of the CDR3 is TGTGCCAGCAGTTCACTAGCGGCATGGGACAATGAGCAGTTCTTC.

The V and J genes are TRBV6-5 and TRBJ1-2; TRBD1 matches 10 bases. Looked up from germline, CDR1 is MNHEY and CDR2 is SVGAGI. V shed 6 bases, J shed 4 bases, and the junction held 5 bases outside the gene matches. The CDR3 length is 14 residues. CDR3 in DNA: TGTGCCAGCAGATTAGGACAGGGGGTCTATGGCTACACCTTC. Its protein is CASRLGQGVYGYTF.

V is TRBV5-1 and J is TRBJ2-7; D perhaps matches TRBD2 (6 bases). The CDR3 has 15 residues. CDR1 is SGHRS, CDR2 YFSETQ, per germline. V shed 0 bases and J shed 3 bases, with 13 bases lying between them. The CDR3 region is CASSLAPEDYYEQYF. The CDR3, as DNA: TGCGCCAGCAGCTTGGCGCCCGAGGACTACTACGAGCAGTACTTC.

The genes are TRBV5-1 and TRBJ2-2; a weak D match, TRBD2 (6 bases). V was pared by 0 bases and J by 4 bases, with 13 bases between. CDR1 is SGHRS, CDR2 YFSETQ, per germline. The CDR3 sequence is 16 residues long. The CDR3 sequence: CASSLVAGTPTGELFF. The CDR3 nucleotides are TGCGCCAGCAGCTTGGTGGCCGGGACTCCCACCGGGGAGCTGTTTTTT.

The V gene is TRBV23-1, the J gene TRBJ1-2, with D uncertain. TRBV23-1 is given ORF status, its function remaining uncertain. CDR3 length: 15 amino acids. Trimming shortened V by 2 bases and J by 0 bases, and 10 bases separated the two germline ends. CDR3 nucleotides: TGCGCCAGCAGTCAAGACGCGGGTCCTAACTATGGCTACACCTTC. Protein sequence: CASSQDAGPNYGYTF.

The CDR3 bases are TGCGCCAGCAGCGGGGGAGGCGGGAGTGCGTACACCGGGGAGCTGTTTTTT. As protein: CASSGGGGSAYTGELFF. The chain links TRBV5-1 to TRBJ2-2; TRBD2 agrees at 7 bases. CDR3 length: 17 amino acids. From germline, CDR1 is SGHRS and CDR2 YFSETQ. The J segment lost 3 bases and the V segment lost 4 bases, leaving 12 bases of the junction unmatched.

Remarks on this clone: This CDR3 is also generated by other DNA sequences in the sample. The V gene is TRBV9, the J gene TRBJ2-5, with D tentatively TRBD2 (6 bases). CDR1 and CDR2 (germline): SGDLS, YYNGEE. V was pared by 0 bases and J by 1 base, with 7 bases between. The CDR3 spans 14 residues. The CDR3 sequence: CASSVGGLQETQYF. DNA of the CDR3: TGTGCCAGCAGCGTAGGGGGACTCCAAGAGACCCAGTACTTC.

This chain uses TRBV11-2 with TRBJ2-1; the D gene is possibly TRBD2 (5 bases). V was pared by 2 bases and J by 7 bases, with 21 bases between. This CDR3 has 17 residues. Germline V gene lookup returns CDR1 SGHAT and CDR2 FQNNGV. The CDR3 bases are TGTGCCAGCAGCTTACGGTTTTCGGGGAGCGCATGGAATGAGCAGTTCTTC. As protein: CASSLRFSGSAWNEQFF. The full variable domain, its missing parts supplied by reference TRBV11-2 and TRBJ2-1, is EAGVAQSPRYKIIEKRQSVAFWCNPISGHATLYWYQQILGQGPKLLIQFQNNGVVDDSQLPKDRFSAERLKGVDSTLKIQPAKLEDSAVYLCASSLRFSGSAWNEQFFGPGTRLTVL.

This chain uses TRBV11-2 with TRBJ1-1; no definite D call. Trimming took 3 bases from V and 5 from J, leaving 7 bases between them. This CDR3 spans 12 amino acids. The V gene's germline CDR1 is SGHAT and CDR2 FQNNGV. The CDR3, as DNA: TGTGCCAGCAGCTTTGGCCTGACTGAAGCTTTCTTT. Encoded protein: CASSFGLTEAFF. The full variable domain, in which reference TRBV11-2 and TRBJ1-1 provide the parts outside the CDR3, is EAGVAQSPRYKIIEKRQSVAFWCNPISGHATLYWYQQILGQGPKLLIQFQNNGVVDDSQLPKDRFSAERLKGVDSTLKIQPAKLEDSAVYLCASSFGLTEAFFGQGTRLTVV.

This clone was observed a few times. J is TRBJ1-5 and V is TRBV3-1 (or the pseudogene TRBV3-2); 10 nucleotides match TRBD1. Germline CDR1 reads LGHDT; CDR2 reads YNNKEL (reference sequence). Germline trimming cut 6 bases from V and 5 bases from J; bases unmatched to any gene: 10. The CDR3 covers 16 residues. CDR3 sequence (DNA): TGTGCCAGCAGAGGTTCGACAGGGGGCGCGGATCAGCCCCAGCATTTT. The encoded protein is CASRGSTGGADQPQHF.